This entry describes one T cell receptor beta chain. This sample is drawn from a study of blood T cell repertoires in COVID-19. Study information: Samples taken during acute and convalescent COVID-19 were collected in the United States, Italy and Spain. Sample material is recorded as cDNA or gDNA derived from T cells, B-cell-depleted T cells, or PBMCs.

Authors' data handling: Estimated nucleated cell counts came from reference gene primer amplification. TCRdb keeps only in-frame clones here, not all; method: immunoSEQ multiplex PCR. For V, J and clone size, that table is used; D and trimming come from the DNA. This sample has about 45,000 clones, with roughly 80% found just once. CDR1 and CDR2 from the germline V gene are LNHDA and SQIVND (reference sequence). The CDR3 runs 11 residues. Trimming shortened V by 4 bases and J by 2 bases, and 3 bases separated the two germline ends. This chain links TRBV19 with TRBJ2-7; no definite D call. Material: peripheral blood. The clonotype was recovered from a human donor in a cohort sampled during active COVID-19. The CDR3 reads CASSTTYEQYF. CDR3 nucleotide sequence: TGTGCCAGTAGTACCACCTACGAGCAGTACTTC. Full variable domain (outside the CDR3, taken from reference TRBV19 and TRBJ2-7): DGGITQSPKYLFRKEGQNVTLSCEQNLNHDAMYWYRQDPGQGLRLIYYSQIVNDFQKGDIAEGYSVSREKKESFPLTVTSAQKNPTAFYLCASSTTYEQYFGPGTRLTVT.